Listed below are T cell receptor beta chains from one sample, sequenced in a study of memory CD4+ T cells and cytomegalovirus serostatus. The repertoire was sequenced with immunoSEQ multiplex PCR; TCRdb's copy has only in-frame clones and lacks some. The sample has roughly 50,000 clones, roughly 84% seen once; the top ten hold approximately 0.5%. The sequenced sample was memory CD4+ T cells from blood. These TCRs come from an adult in good health and CMV-seronegative. Some clones in this sample may be carry-over from other donors' samples. Each CDR3 is given with its conserved first and last residue. Fields, in order: V gene, J gene, CDR3 protein.

v_call: TRBV21-1; j_call: TRBJ2-2; cdr3_aa: CASSKVGRVTGELFF
v_call: TRBV7-8; j_call: TRBJ2-4; cdr3_aa: CASSLEGAGVKNIQYF
v_call: TRBV30; j_call: TRBJ1-4; cdr3_aa: CAWSLTGNNEKLFF
v_call: TRBV30; j_call: TRBJ2-3; cdr3_aa: CAWKRGLSTDTQYF
v_call: TRBV18; j_call: TRBJ2-7; cdr3_aa: CASSLSGTGTSYEQYF
v_call: TRBV30; j_call: TRBJ2-7; cdr3_aa: CAWSQPGLGKYEQYF
v_call: TRBV29-1; j_call: TRBJ1-2; cdr3_aa: CSVQITNYGYTF
v_call: TRBV5-6; j_call: TRBJ2-7; cdr3_aa: CASSQRGQGSNEQYF
v_call: TRBV2; j_call: TRBJ2-5; cdr3_aa: CASGGGLAGGVETQYF
v_call: TRBV27; j_call: TRBJ1-2; cdr3_aa: CASSFEEGDRYTF
v_call: TRBV19; j_call: TRBJ2-2; cdr3_aa: CASSMNTGELFF
v_call: TRBV5-1; j_call: TRBJ2-7; cdr3_aa: CASSFLADGPYEQYF
v_call: TRBV4-3; j_call: TRBJ2-1; cdr3_aa: CASSQGRLRASGMYNEQFF
v_call: TRBV28; j_call: TRBJ2-7; cdr3_aa: CASSLPGPFYEQYF
v_call: TRBV15; j_call: TRBJ2-7; cdr3_aa: CATSVWGQSYEQYF
v_call: TRBV5-6; j_call: TRBJ2-7; cdr3_aa: CASRGPAVYEQYF
v_call: TRBV5-1; j_call: TRBJ2-5; cdr3_aa: CASSLGGGGQETQYF
v_call: TRBV4-2; j_call: TRBJ2-1; cdr3_aa: CASSRSGSAYNEQFF
v_call: TRBV30; j_call: TRBJ1-2; cdr3_aa: CASGERIVSYTF
v_call: TRBV5-8; j_call: TRBJ1-5; cdr3_aa: CASSPDSQNQPQHF
v_call: TRBV5-1; j_call: TRBJ2-7; cdr3_aa: CASSFGAPAVEQYF
v_call: TRBV30; j_call: TRBJ1-2; cdr3_aa: CAWSVQEGYGYTF
v_call: TRBV5-1; j_call: TRBJ2-1; cdr3_aa: CASSFSPESYNEQFF
v_call: TRBV5-1; j_call: TRBJ1-6; cdr3_aa: CASSLASRDSPLHF
v_call: TRBV7-3; j_call: TRBJ2-3; cdr3_aa: CASSSGQGTRTDTQYF
v_call: TRBV19; j_call: TRBJ2-1; cdr3_aa: CASSIAGGKHNEQFF
v_call: TRBV7-9; j_call: TRBJ2-7; cdr3_aa: CASSLGLGGRTYEQYF
v_call: TRBV28; j_call: TRBJ1-2; cdr3_aa: CASGRVPGNYGYTF
v_call: TRBV28; j_call: TRBJ1-1; cdr3_aa: CASSSLTPRTEAFF
v_call: TRBV5-6; j_call: TRBJ1-1; cdr3_aa: CASSWGRSSTEAFF
v_call: TRBV5-4; j_call: TRBJ1-4; cdr3_aa: CASSRDRESEKLFF
v_call: TRBV10-3; j_call: TRBJ1-5; cdr3_aa: CAISERTGSRGNQPQHF
v_call: TRBV7-2; j_call: TRBJ2-7; cdr3_aa: CASSLAAQGAQYF
v_call: TRBV19; j_call: TRBJ2-1; cdr3_aa: CASSPRGRGVGPSSYNEQFF
v_call: TRBV18; j_call: TRBJ2-1; cdr3_aa: CASSRQEGISNEQFF
v_call: TRBV2; j_call: TRBJ1-3; cdr3_aa: CASKGPDQSYSGNTIYF
v_call: TRBV10-3; j_call: TRBJ1-1; cdr3_aa: CAISGDGGGLTEAFF
v_call: TRBV7-9; j_call: TRBJ2-7; cdr3_aa: CASSLQGGSGYEQYF
v_call: TRBV7-9; j_call: TRBJ1-4; cdr3_aa: CASSLEGGANEKLFF
v_call: TRBV6-5; j_call: TRBJ2-2; cdr3_aa: CASSYAGGAGELFF
v_call: TRBV7-9; j_call: TRBJ2-7; cdr3_aa: CASSLAIGNEQYF